The 13 T cell receptor beta chains presented below share a single source sample, sequenced in a study of blood T cells in healthy people across ages. Using a J-beta primer mix together with a sample-barcoded 5' primer, a second PCR was run for about 6 to 11 cycles. TCRdb reprocessed the 5' RACE reads with MiXCR, giving one entry per CDR3 protein. This table holds 800,000 to 1,000,000 distinct CDR3 sequences, about 44% found once. Material: blood. These receptors all stem from a man aged 30-40 years in good health.

The CDR3 loop reads CASSIQDGNQPQHF. DNA of the CDR3: TGTGCCAGCTCTATCCAGGACGGGAATCAGCCCCAGCATTTT. This rearrangement joins TRBV12-3 or TRBV12-4 to TRBJ1-5; D unclear. CDR3 length: 14 amino acids. The ends were cut back, 8 bases at V and 4 bases at J, with 15 bases in the middle.

The chain has TRBV4-1 and TRBJ2-1; 8 bases agree with TRBD1. V was pared by 1 base and J by 7 bases, with 6 bases of the junction left unmatched. The CDR3 extends over 15 amino acids. Per germline, CDR1 MGHRA and CDR2 YSYEKL. CDR3 nucleotides: TGCGCCAGCAGCCAAGTCGGACAGGGTGATAATGAGCAGTTCTTC. This encodes CASSQVGQGDNEQFF.

The rearrangement uses TRBV20-1 and TRBJ2-5; possibly TRBD2 for D (7 bases). V lost 1 base and J lost 4, with 19 bases in between. CDR3 length: 16 residues. Germline CDR1 and CDR2: DFQATT and SNEGSKA (reference sequence). The CDR3 nucleotides are TGCAGTGCTAGAGGGGGAAACAGGGAGGGGAGAGAGACCCAGTACTTC. Translation: CSARGGNREGRETQYF.

The rearrangement joins TRBV27 to TRBJ1-1; maybe TRBD1 (6 bases). Per germline, CDR1 MNHEY and CDR2 SMNVEV (reference sequence). The CDR3 runs to 14 residues. V was cut by 10 bases and J by 1 base, with 16 bases left in between. CDR3 residues: CATKLQGKNTEAFF. The CDR3 DNA follows: TGTGCCACCAAACTTCAGGGGAAGAACACTGAAGCTTTCTTT.

The chain is built from TRBV2 and TRBJ1-2; perhaps TRBD1 as D (5 bases). V shed 8 bases and J shed 4 bases, with 14 bases lying between them. Looked up from germline, CDR1 is SNHLY and CDR2 is FYNNEI. This CDR3 is 13 amino acids long. The CDR3 reads CASLSGGVYGYTF. DNA of the CDR3: TGTGCCAGCCTCTCGGGGGGTGTCTATGGCTACACCTTC.

The chain is built from TRBV6-5 and TRBJ2-1; TRBD1 aligns across 8 bases. CDR1 MNHEY and CDR2 SVGAGI come from the germline V gene. The CDR3 length is 12 residues. The ends lost 6 bases at V and 12 bases at J; junction bases unmatched: 7. The CDR3 here is CASSLTGVGQFF. The CDR3, as DNA: TGTGCCAGCAGCTTGACAGGGGTGGGGCAGTTCTTC.

This clonotype was seen just once. The rearrangement joins TRBV7-9 to TRBJ1-1, with 12 bases identical to TRBD1. In germline, CDR1 is SEHNR, CDR2 FQNEAQ (reference sequence). Trimming at V came to 4 bases and at J to 5 bases, leaving 8 bases not matched to a gene. The CDR3 length is 16 residues. CDR3 protein: CASSSRDRGRGTEAFF. The CDR3 DNA follows: TGTGCCAGCAGCTCCCGGGACAGGGGGCGCGGGACTGAAGCTTTCTTT.

This clonotype was detected a few times. This chain uses TRBV5-6 with TRBJ1-2; unclear D gene. V was clipped by 4 bases and J by 9 bases, with 25 bases between them. The CDR3 contains 16 residues. Germline V gene sequence: CDR1 SGHDT, CDR2 YYEEEE. The CDR3 sequence is CASSPNRPTENNSYTF. The CDR3, as DNA: TGTGCCAGCAGCCCAAATCGACCGACGGAGAATAATAGCTACACCTTC. The full variable domain, in which reference TRBV5-6 and TRBJ1-2 provide the parts outside the CDR3, is DAGVTQSPTHLIKTRGQQVTLRCSPKSGHDTVSWYQQALGQGPQFIFQYYEEEERQRGNFPDRFSGHQFPNYSSELNVNALLLGDSALYLCASSPNRPTENNSYTFGSGTRLTVV.

This clonotype was counted many times. V usage is TRBV18 and J usage is TRBJ2-5; tentatively, D is TRBD1 (5 bases). CDR3 length: 13 amino acids. Trimming removed 3 bases at V and 5 bases at J, with 10 bases between. CDR1 and CDR2 (germline): KGHSH, LQKENI. CDR3 sequence (DNA): TGTGCCAGCTCACCCAGGGTCCGGGAGACCCAGTACTTC. This translates into CASSPRVRETQYF.

The chain couples TRBV5-5 to TRBJ2-3; 9 bases line up with TRBD2. Germline assignment: CDR1 SGHKS and CDR2 YYEKEE (reference sequence). J lost 0 bases, V lost 1 base, and 3 bases had no gene match. CDR3 length equals 16 residues. CDR3 DNA: TGTGCCAGCAGCTTGACTAGCGGGTCTAGCACAGATACGCAGTATTTT. Translated, it gives CASSLTSGSSTDTQYF.

This clonotype was counted a few times. The rearrangement joins TRBV11-3 to TRBJ1-6; TRBD1 matches at 7 bases. V lost 5 bases to trimming and J lost 9 bases; unmatched junction nucleotides: 7. The CDR3 is 14 amino acids. In germline, CDR1 is SGHNT, CDR2 YENEEA. The CDR3 loop is CASSAGQSFSPLHF. The CDR3 DNA is TGTGCCAGCAGCGCGGGACAGTCTTTTTCACCCCTCCACTTT. The full variable domain, rest sourced from reference TRBV11-3 and TRBJ1-6, is EAGVVQSPRYKIIEKKQPVAFWCNPISGHNTLYWYLQNLGQGPELLIRYENEEAVDDSQLPKDRFSAERLKGVDSTLKIQPAELGDSAVYLCASSAGQSFSPLHFGNGTRLTVT.

This clonotype was seen a few times. The V gene is TRBV18, the J gene TRBJ2-5; no firm D call. Germline V gene sequence: CDR1 KGHSH, CDR2 LQKENI. The V end lost 0 bases, the J end lost 4 bases, and 3 bases lay between the germline ends. This CDR3 spans 12 amino acids. The CDR3 sequence: CASSPPLETQYF. Written as DNA, the CDR3 is TGTGCCAGCTCACCACCGTTAGAGACCCAGTACTTC. Drawing the rest from reference TRBV18 and TRBJ2-5, the complete variable domain is NAGVMQNPRHLVRRRGQEARLRCSPMKGHSHVYWYRQLPEEGLKFMVYLQKENIIDESGMPKERFSAEFPKEGPSILRIQQVVRGDSAAYFCASSPPLETQYFGPGTRLLVL.

In regard to this clonotype: At one of its ends the junction is not consistent with the germline gene, which may arise from a read error. The chain uses TRBV7-2 and TRBJ2-1, with 8 positions matching TRBD1. This CDR3 has 12 residues. The V gene's germline CDR1 is SGHTA and CDR2 FQGNSA. The CDR3 reads CASSLQQGERFF. The CDR3 region has the DNA TGTGCCAGCAGCTTACAACAGGGGGAGCGGTTCTTC.